This TCR beta chain was captured in a study of T cell responses to AZD1222 COVID-19 vaccine. Unmatched junction bases numbered 7, after V lost 5 bases and J lost 2 bases. The V gene's germline CDR1 is SEHNR and CDR2 FQNEAQ (reference sequence). CDR3 length equals 17 residues. Study findings and constraints: Donors were mostly white British, more females; clonal diversity possibly underestimated. The peak T cell response came first, and repertoires were sampled only after it.

TCRdb's table, derived via immunoSEQ multiplex PCR, lists solely in-frame clones and lacks some. The sample lists 150,000 to 200,000 clones; 80% to 95% were seen once. As to this clone: What it binds is unknown.

This material consisted of peripheral blood, taken on day 0 of AZD1222 vaccination. The receptor's source is an adult in good health. V is TRBV7-9 and J is TRBJ1-4; TRBD1 agrees at 11 bases. The chain's CDR3 is CASSLWTGGRTNEKLFF. CDR3 bases: TGTGCCAGCAGCCTCTGGACAGGGGGCAGGACTAATGAAAAACTGTTTTTT.